These T cell receptor beta chains were read from a single sample in a study of shared clonotypes between healthy human individuals. Here immunoSEQ multiplex PCR was the method, and the copy in TCRdb shows in-frame clones only, minus some. The top ten clones hold around 14% of a sample with about half a million clones, about four fifths of them seen once. Source material: PBMCs. These receptors were collected from a woman aged 40-49 years in good health. Some clones in this sample may be carry-over from other donors' samples. The CDR3 runs from the conserved cysteine through the conserved F or W. A D gene is named only where the DNA matches it firmly. Expanded clones get a size class; other rows say once, few or many, or leave the size out.

D,size,J,V,DNA,CDR3
-,-,TRBJ2-2,TRBV30,TGTGCCTGTACCCCGGCAGGACCCGCGAACACCGGGGAGCTGTTTTTT,CACTPAGPANTGELFF
TRBD1,-,TRBJ2-7,TRBV9,TGTGCCAGCAGCGTAGAAGGGACAGGGGGCCGGGAGCAGTACTTC,CASSVEGTGGREQYF
TRBD2,-,TRBJ2-1,TRBV4-1,TGCGCCAGCAGCCGCCGAGGGGGCACGTTACTAGCGGGAGGTTCGGGCAATGAGCAGTTCTTC,CASSRRGGTLLAGGSGNEQFF
-,-,TRBJ1-2,TRBV7-3,TGTGCCAGCAGCTTAACCGGGCCAGGGCGGATCACCTTC,CASSLTGPGRITF
-,-,TRBJ1-1,TRBV28,TGTGCCAGCAGTTTCCCGAGCAGCACTGAAGCTTTCTTT,CASSFPSSTEAFF
-,-,TRBJ2-6,TRBV29-1,TGCAGCGTTGAAGATCGTGGGGCCAACGTCCTGACTTTC,CSVEDRGANVLTF
TRBD1,once,TRBJ1-4,TRBV7-9,TGTGCCAGCAGCTCCTACAGGGGAGGAGCTAATGAAAAACTGTTTTTT,CASSSYRGGANEKLFF
TRBD2,-,TRBJ2-1,TRBV2,TGTGCCAGCAGTGAAGCGCTTCGGCTAGCGGGAACACAGCAGTTCTTC,CASSEALRLAGTQQFF
TRBD1,-,TRBJ2-5,TRBV4-1,TGCGCCAGCAGCTTACCCGGGACAGGGGGCGAGACCCAGTACTTC,CASSLPGTGGETQYF
-,-,TRBJ1-3,TRBV14,TGTGCCAGCAGCCAAGATAGGCCCGTCTCGGCGGACACCATATATTTT,CASSQDRPVSADTIYF